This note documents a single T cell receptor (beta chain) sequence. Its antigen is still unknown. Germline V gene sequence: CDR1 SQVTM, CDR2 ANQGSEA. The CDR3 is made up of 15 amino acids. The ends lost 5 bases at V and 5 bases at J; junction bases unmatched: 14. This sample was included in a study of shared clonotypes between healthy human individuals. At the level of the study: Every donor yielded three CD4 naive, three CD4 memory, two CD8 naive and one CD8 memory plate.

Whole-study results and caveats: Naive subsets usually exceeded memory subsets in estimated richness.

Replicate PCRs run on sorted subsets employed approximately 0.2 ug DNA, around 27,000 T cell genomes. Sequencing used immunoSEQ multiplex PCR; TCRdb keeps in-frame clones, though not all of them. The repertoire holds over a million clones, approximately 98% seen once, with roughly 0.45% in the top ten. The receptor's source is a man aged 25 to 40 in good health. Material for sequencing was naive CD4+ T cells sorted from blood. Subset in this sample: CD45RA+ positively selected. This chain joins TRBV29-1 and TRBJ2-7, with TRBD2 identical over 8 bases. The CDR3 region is CSVIFGGGSYNEQYF. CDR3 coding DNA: TGCAGCGTTATCTTCGGGGGGGGGTCGTACAACGAGCAGTACTTC.